This entry is about one T cell receptor beta chain. The data were obtained in a study of shared clonotypes between healthy human individuals. The length of the CDR3 is 14 residues. The V end lost 8 bases, the J end lost 4 bases, and 16 bases lay between the germline ends. Germline V lookup: CDR1 MDHEN, CDR2 SYDVKM. The assay was immunoSEQ multiplex PCR, and TCRdb's table has in-frame clones only and misses some. The sample holds just under 350,000 clones; about 73% are singletons and the top ten take roughly 10%. This receptor was identified in a young man in good health. Sequencing input: memory CD4+ T cells sorted from blood. Noted subset: CD45RA-negative fraction. The chain couples TRBV28 to TRBJ2-3; D possibly corresponds to TRBD2 (5 bases). CDR3 in DNA: TGTGCCAGCCGTGAGGGAATCAGTTCAGATACGCAGTATTTT. Its translation: CASREGISSDTQYF.